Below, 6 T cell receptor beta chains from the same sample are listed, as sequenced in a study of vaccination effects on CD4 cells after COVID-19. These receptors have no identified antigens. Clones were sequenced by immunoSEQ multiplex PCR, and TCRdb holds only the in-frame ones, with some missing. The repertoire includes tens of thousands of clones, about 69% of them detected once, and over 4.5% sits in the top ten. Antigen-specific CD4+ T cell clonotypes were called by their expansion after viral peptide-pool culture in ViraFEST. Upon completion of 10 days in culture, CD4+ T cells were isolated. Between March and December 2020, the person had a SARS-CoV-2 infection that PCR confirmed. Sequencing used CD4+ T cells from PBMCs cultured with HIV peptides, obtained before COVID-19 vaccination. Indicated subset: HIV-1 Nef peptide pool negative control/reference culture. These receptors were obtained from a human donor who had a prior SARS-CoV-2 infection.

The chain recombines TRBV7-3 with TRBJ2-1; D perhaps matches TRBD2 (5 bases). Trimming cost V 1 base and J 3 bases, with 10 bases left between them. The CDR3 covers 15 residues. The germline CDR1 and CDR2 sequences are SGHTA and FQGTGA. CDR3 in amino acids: CASSLNSGGYNEQFF. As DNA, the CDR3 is TGTGCCAGCAGCTTAAACTCAGGAGGCTACAATGAGCAGTTCTTC. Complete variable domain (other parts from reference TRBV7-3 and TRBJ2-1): GAGVSQTPSNKVTEKGKYVELRCDPISGHTALYWYRQSLGQGPEFLIYFQGTGAADDSGLPNDRFFAVRPEGSVSTLKIQRTERGDSAVYLCASSLNSGGYNEQFFGPGTRLTVL.

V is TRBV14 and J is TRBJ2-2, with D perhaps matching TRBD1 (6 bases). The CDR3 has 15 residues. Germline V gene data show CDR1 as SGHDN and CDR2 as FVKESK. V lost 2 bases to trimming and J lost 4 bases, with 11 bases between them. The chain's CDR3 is CASSQIQGPTGELFF. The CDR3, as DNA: TGTGCCAGCAGCCAAATACAGGGTCCCACCGGGGAGCTGTTTTTT.

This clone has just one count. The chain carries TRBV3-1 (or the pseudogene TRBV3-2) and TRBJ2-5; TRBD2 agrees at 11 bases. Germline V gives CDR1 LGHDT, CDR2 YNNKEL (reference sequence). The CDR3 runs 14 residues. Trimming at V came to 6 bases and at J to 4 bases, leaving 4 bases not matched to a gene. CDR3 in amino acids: CASSLGLAGETQYF. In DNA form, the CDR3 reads TGTGCCAGCAGTCTCGGACTAGCGGGAGAGACCCAGTACTTC.

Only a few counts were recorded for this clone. The CDR3: CASSGNRETDTQYF. The CDR3 nucleotides read TGTGCCAGCAGTGGTAACAGGGAAACAGATACGCAGTATTTT. The gene calls are TRBV6-4 and TRBJ2-3; weak D call: TRBD1 (6 bases). The V gene's germline CDR1 is MRHNA and CDR2 SNTAGT. The CDR3 runs 14 residues. V lost 4 bases and J 3 bases, leaving 11 bases between the germline ends.

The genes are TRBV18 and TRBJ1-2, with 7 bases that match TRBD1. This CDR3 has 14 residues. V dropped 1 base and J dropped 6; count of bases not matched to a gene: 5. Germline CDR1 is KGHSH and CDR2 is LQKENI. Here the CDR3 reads CASSPQGAQDGYTF. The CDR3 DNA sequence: TGTGCCAGCTCACCACAGGGGGCGCAAGATGGCTACACCTTC.

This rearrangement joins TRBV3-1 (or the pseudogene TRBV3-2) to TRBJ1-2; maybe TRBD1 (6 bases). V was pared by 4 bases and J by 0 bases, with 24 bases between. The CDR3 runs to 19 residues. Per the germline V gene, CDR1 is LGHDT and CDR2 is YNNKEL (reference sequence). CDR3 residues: CASSPVELTGRGANYGYTF. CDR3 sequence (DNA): TGTGCCAGCAGCCCCGTCGAGCTCACAGGGAGAGGGGCTAACTATGGCTACACCTTC.